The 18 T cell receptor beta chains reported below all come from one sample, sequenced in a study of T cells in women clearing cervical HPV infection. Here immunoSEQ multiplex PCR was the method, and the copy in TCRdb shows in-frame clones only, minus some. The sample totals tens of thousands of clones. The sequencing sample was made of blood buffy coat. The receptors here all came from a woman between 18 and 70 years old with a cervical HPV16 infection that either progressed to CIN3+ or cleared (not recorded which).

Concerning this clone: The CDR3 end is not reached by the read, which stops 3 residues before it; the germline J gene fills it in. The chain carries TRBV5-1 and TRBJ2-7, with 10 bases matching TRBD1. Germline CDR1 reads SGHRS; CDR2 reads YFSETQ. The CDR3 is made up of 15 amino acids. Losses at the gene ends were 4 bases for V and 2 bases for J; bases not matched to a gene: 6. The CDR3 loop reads CASSVGTGVAYEQYF. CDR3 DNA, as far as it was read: TGCGCCAGCAGCGTGGGGACAGGGGTCGCCTACGAG. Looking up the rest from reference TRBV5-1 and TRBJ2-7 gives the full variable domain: KAGVTQTPRYLIKTRGQQVTLSCSPISGHRSVSWYQQTPGQGLQFLFEYFSETQRNKGNFPGRFSGRQFSNSRSEMNVSTLELGDSALYLCASSVGTGVAYEQYFGPGTRLTVT.

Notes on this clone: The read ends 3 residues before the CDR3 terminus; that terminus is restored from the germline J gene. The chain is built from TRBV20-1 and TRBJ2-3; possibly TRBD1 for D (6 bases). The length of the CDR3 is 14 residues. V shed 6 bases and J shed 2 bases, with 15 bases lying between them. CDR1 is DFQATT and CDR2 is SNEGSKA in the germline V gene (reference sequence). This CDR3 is CSANRVGLTDTQYF. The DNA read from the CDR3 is TGCAGTGCGAACAGGGTAGGTCTCACAGATACG.

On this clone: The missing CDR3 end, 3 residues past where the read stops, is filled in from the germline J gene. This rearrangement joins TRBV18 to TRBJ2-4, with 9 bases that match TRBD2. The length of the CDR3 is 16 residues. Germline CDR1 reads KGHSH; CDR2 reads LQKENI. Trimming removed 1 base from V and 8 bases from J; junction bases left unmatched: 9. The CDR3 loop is CASSPQASGAGDIQYF. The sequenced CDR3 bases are TGTGCCAGCTCACCACAGGCTAGCGGGGCGGGAGACATT.

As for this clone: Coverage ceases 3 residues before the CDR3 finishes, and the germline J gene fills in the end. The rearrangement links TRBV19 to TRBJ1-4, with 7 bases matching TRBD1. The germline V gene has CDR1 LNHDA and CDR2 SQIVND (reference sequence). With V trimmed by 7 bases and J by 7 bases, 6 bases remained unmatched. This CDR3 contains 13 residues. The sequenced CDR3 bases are TGTGCCAGTATGACAGGGCACCCTGAAAAA. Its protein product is CASMTGHPEK. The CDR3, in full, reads CASMTGHPEKLFF.

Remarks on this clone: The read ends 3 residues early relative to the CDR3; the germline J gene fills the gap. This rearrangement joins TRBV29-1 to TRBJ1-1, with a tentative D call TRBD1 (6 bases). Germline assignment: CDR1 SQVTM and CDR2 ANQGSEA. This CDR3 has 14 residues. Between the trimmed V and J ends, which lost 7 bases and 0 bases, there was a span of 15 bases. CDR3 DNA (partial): TGCAGCGCCTACCAAACAGGGTTGAACACTGAA. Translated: CSAYQTGLNTE. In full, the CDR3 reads CSAYQTGLNTEAFF.

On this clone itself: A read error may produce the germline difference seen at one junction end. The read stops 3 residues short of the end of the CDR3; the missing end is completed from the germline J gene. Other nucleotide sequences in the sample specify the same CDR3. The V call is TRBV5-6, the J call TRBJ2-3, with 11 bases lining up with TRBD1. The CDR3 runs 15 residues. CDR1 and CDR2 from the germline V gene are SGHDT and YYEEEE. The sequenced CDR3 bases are TGTGCCAGTAGCTCGGACAGGGGGCGCGCAGATACG. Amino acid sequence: CASSSDRGRADT. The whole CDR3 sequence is CASSSDRGRADTQYF.

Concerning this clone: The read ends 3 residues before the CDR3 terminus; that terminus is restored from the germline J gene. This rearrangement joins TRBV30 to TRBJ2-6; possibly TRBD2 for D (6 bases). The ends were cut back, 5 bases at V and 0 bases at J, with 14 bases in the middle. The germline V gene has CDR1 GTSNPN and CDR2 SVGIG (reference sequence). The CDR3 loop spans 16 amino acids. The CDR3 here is CAWSAGLFSGANVLTF. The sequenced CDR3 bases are TGTGCCTGGTCCGCGGGGCTCTTCTCTGGGGCCAACGTC.

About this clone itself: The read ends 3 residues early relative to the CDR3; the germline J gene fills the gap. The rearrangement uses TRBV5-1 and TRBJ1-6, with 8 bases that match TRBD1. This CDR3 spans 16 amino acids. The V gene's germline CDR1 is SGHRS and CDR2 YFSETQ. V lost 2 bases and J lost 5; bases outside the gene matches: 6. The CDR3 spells CASSLETGVDNSPLHF. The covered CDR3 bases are TGCGCCAGCAGCTTAGAGACAGGGGTAGATAATTCACCC. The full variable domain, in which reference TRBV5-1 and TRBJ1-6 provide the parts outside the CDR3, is KAGVTQTPRYLIKTRGQQVTLSCSPISGHRSVSWYQQTPGQGLQFLFEYFSETQRNKGNFPGRFSGRQFSNSRSEMNVSTLELGDSALYLCASSLETGVDNSPLHFGNGTRLTVT.

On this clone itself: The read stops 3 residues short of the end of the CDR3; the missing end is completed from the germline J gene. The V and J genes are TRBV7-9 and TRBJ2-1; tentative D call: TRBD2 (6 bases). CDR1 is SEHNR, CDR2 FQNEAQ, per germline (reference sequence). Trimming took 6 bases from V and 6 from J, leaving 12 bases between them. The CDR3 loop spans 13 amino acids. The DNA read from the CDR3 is TGTGCCAGCAGGTGGGGGGAGGTCAATGAG. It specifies CASRWGEVNE. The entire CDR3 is CASRWGEVNEQFF.

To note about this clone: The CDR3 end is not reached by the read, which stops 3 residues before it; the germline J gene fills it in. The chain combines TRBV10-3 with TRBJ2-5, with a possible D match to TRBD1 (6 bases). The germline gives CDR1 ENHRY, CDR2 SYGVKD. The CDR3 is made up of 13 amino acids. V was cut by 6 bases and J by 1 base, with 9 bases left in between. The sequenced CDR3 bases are TGTGCCATCAGATCGGACAGCCAAGAGACC. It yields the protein CAIRSDSQET. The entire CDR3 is CAIRSDSQETQYF.

CDR3 region: CASSFSGETQYF. The sequenced part of the CDR3 DNA is TGTGCCAGCAGCTTCTCCGGAGAGACC. The gene calls are TRBV5-6 and TRBJ2-5; D is uncertain. The read is 3 residues too short to cover the CDR3 end, so that end is filled in from the germline J gene. Germline V CDR1 and CDR2: SGHDT, YYEEEE. V was cut by 2 bases and J by 4 bases, with 6 bases left in between. The CDR3 length is 12 residues.

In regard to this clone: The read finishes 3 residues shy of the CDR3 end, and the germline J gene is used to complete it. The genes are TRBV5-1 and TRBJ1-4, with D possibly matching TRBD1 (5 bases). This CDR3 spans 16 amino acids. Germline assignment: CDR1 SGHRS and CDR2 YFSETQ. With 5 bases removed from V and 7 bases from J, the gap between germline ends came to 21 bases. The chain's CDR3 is CASSAGSGTGGEKLFF. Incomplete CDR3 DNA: TGCGCCAGCAGTGCAGGGTCAGGGACGGGGGGTGAAAAA.

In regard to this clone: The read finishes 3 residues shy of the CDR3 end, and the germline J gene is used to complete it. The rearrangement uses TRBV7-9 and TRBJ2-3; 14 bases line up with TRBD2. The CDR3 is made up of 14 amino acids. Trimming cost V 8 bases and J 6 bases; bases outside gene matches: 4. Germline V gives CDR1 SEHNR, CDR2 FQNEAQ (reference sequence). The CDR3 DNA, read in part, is TGTGCCAGCCTGACTAGCGGGGGGGCGGATACG. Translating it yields CASLTSGGADT. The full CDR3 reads CASLTSGGADTQYF. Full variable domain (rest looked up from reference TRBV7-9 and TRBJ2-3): DTGVSQNPRHKITKRGQNVTFRCDPISEHNRLYWYRQTLGQGPEFLTYFQNEAQLEKSRLLSDRFSAERPKGSFSTLEIQRTEQGDSAMYLCASLTSGGADTQYFGPGTRLTVL.

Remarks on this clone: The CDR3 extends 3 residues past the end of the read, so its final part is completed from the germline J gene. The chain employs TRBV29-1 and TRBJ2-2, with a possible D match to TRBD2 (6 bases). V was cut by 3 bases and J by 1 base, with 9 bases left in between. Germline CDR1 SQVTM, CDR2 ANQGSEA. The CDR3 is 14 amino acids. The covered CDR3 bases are TGCAGCGTTGAGGGGCGGGGGAACACCGGGGAG. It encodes CSVEGRGNTGE. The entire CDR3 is CSVEGRGNTGELFF.

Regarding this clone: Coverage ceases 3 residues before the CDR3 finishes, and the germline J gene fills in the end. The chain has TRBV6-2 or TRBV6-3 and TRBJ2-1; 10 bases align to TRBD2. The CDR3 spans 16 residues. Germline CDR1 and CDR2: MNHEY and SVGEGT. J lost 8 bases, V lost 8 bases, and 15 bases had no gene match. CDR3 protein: CASFRSTTSGLYEQFF. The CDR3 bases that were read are TGTGCCAGCTTCCGATCTACGACTAGCGGGTTGTATGAG.

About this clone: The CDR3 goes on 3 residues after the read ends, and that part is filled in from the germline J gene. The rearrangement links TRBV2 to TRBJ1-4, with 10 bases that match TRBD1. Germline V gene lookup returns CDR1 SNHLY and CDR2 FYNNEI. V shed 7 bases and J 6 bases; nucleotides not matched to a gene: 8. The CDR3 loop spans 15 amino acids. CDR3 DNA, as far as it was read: TGTGCCAGCAACCCTGGGACAGGGGCTGATGAAAAA. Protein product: CASNPGTGADEK. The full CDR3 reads CASNPGTGADEKLFF.

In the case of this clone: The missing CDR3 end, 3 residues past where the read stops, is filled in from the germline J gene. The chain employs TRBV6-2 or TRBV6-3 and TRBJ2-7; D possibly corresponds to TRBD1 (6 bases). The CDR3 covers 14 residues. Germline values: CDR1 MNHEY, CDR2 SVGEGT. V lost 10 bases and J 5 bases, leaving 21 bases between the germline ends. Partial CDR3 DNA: TGTGCCACCCTAACATCCAGGACAGACAACGAG. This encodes CATLTSRTDNE. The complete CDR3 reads CATLTSRTDNEQYF.

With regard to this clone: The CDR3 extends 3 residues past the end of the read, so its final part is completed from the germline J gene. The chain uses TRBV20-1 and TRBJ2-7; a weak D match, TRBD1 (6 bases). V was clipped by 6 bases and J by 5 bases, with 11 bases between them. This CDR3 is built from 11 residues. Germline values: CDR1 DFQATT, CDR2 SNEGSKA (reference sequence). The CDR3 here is CSANRDHEQYF. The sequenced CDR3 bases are TGCAGTGCCAACAGGGATCACGAG.